This T cell receptor beta chain stems from a study of metastatic and nonmetastatic thyroid tumors. Whole-study context: Repertoires were compared across blood and tumor or nodule tissue from malignant and benign thyroid patients. Study-wide points: Relative to benign nodules, malignant thyroid tumors were reportedly characterized by significantly elevated TCR beta diversity in blood and tumor.

Thyroid surgery was preceded by no treatment in any patient. The CDR3 is 16 amino acids. Trimming left V 5 bases short and J 1 base short, with 18 bases between. Per germline, CDR1 SGHAT and CDR2 FQDESV (reference sequence). Notes on this clone: Its specificity is unknown.

Original processing methods: Across clinicopathological groups, CDR3 differences served as the basis for building a distant-metastasis classifier for papillary thyroid cancer. TCRdb re-called the PCR reads with MiXCR. The V and J calls reflect TCRdb's pipeline rather than the authors' work. Here the sample spans 15,000 to 25,000 clones, roughly 25% being singletons. The chain recombines TRBV11-1 with TRBJ2-7; D possibly corresponds to TRBD1 (6 bases). Sequenced: blood. This clonotype was sampled from a male donor with papillary thyroid cancer or a benign thyroid nodule (not recorded which). Some clones in this sample may be carry-over from other donors' samples. The CDR3 DNA is TGTGCCAGCAGCCCTCTCACGGGACATCCATCCTACGAGCAGTACTTC. Protein sequence: CASSPLTGHPSYEQYF.